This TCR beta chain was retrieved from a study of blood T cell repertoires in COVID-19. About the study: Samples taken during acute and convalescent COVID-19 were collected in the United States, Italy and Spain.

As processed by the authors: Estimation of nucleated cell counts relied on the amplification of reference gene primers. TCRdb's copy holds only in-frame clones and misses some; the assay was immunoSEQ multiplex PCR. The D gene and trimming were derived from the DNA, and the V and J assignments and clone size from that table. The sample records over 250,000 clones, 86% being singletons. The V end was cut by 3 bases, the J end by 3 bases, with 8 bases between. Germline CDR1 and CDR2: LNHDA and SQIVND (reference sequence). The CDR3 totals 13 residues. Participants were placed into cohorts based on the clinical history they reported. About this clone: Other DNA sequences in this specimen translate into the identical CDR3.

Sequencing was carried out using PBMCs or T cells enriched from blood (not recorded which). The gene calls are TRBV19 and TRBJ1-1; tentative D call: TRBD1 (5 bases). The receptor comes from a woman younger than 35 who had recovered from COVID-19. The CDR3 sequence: CASSIGRDTEAFF. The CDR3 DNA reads TGTGCCAGTAGTATCGGCAGGGACACTGAAGCTTTCTTT.